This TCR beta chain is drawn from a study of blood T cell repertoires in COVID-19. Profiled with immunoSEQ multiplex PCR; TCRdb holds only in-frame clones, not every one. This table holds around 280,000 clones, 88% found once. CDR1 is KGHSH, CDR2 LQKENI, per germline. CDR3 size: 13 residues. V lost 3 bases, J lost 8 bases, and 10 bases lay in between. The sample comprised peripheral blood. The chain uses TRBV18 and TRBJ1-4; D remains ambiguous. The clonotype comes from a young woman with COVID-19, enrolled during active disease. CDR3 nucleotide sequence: TGTGCCAGCTCACCCCCGGGAGTGGAAAAACTGTTTTTT. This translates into CASSPPGVEKLFF.